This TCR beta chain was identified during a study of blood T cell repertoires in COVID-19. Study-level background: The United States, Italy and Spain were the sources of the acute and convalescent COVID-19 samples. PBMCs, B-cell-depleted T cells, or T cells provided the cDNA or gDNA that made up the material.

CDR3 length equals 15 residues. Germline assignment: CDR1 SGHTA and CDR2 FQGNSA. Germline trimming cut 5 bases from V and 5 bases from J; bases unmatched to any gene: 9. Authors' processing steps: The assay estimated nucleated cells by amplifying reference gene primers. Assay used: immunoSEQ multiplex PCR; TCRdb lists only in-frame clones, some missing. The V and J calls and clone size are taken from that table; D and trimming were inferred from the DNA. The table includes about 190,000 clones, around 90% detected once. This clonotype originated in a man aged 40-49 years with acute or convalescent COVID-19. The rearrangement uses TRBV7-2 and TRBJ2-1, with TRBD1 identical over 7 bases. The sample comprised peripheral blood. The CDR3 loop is CASSNTGQRNNEQFF. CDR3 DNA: TGTGCCAGCAGCAACACGGGACAGAGGAACAATGAGCAGTTCTTC.